This T cell receptor (beta chain) was profiled in a study of blood T cells in healthy people across ages. Study conclusions and caveats: The long-lived group displayed more naive CD4+ cells, plus higher diversity, than the aged donors did.

Peripheral blood from each donor was collected in a volume of 8.5 to 10 milliliters. It was with a sample-barcoded 5' primer and a J-beta primer mix that a second PCR of roughly 7 to 12 cycles was run. From each sample, at least 2.5 million paired-end reads containing CDR3 were obtained. TCRdb fed the 5' RACE reads into MiXCR, producing one record per CDR3 protein. Altogether 700,000 to 800,000 distinct CDR3 sequences are present, more than 40% being singletons, with the ten largest covering 20% to 25%. Note on this clonotype: What it binds is not known.

Trimming removed 5 bases at V and 4 bases at J, with 9 bases between. In germline, CDR1 is SGHTA, CDR2 FQGNSA. This CDR3 contains 13 residues. Material for sequencing was blood. The TCR sequence derives from an older woman in good health. The chain is built from TRBV7-2 and TRBJ2-1; D unclear. CDR3 DNA: TGTGCCAGCAGCCTCGAGAGTTACAATGAGCAGTTCTTC. Amino acids: CASSLESYNEQFF.